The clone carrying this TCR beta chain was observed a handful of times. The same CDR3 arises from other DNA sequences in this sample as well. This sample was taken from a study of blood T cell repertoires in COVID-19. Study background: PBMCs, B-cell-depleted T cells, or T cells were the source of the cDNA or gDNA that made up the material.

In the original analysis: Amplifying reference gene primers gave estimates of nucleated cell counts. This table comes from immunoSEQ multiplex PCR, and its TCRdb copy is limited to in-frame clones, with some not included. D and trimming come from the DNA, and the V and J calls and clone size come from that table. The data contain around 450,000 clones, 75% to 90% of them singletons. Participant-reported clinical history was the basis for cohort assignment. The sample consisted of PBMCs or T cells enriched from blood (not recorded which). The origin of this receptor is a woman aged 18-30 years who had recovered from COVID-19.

CDR3 DNA sequence: TGCGCCAGCAGCTTAACTAGCACAGATACGCAGTATTTT. Protein product: CASSLTSTDTQYF. The gene calls are TRBV5-1 and TRBJ2-3; D call uncertain. Trimming stripped 2 bases from V and 0 bases from J, with 4 bases between. The germline V gene encodes CDR1 SGHRS and CDR2 YFSETQ. The CDR3 has 13 residues.